Its frequency marks the clone carrying this T cell receptor (beta chain) as medium-sized (0.01 to 0.1%). The data originate from a study of CXCR3-negative and CXCR3-positive naive CD8 T cells. cDNA libraries for TRB were generated by 5' RACE incorporating UMI labels. TCRdb re-called the 5' RACE reads; one entry per CDR3 protein, DNA not given. There are about 5,800 distinct CDR3 sequences in the sample, with 1.7% held by the top ten. This CDR3 region has 13 residues. Germline CDR1 SNHLY, CDR2 FYNNEI. The receptor was isolated from a human donor in good health. Some clones in this sample may be carry-over from other donors' samples. The chain joins TRBV2 to TRBJ2-1. Input material: naive CXCR3- CD8+ T cells from blood. The sample's subset: CD45RO-CCR7+CD27+CD95- naive CD8+ T cells lacking CXCR3 (TNR3-). The CDR3 sequence is CASSEDLDNEQFF.